This paragraph covers one TCR beta chain sequence. Antigen unknown. These data belong to a study of blood T cells in healthy people across ages. A J-beta primer mix and a sample-barcoded 5' primer were used in a second PCR of about 7 to 12 cycles. TCRdb analysed the 5' RACE reads with MiXCR anew, one entry per CDR3 protein. The sample includes some 750,000 distinct CDR3 sequences, approximately 21% seen only once; the top ten take around a fifth. The V gene's germline CDR1 is SGHRS and CDR2 YFSETQ. This CDR3 is 14 amino acids long. Trimming removed 0 bases at V and 6 bases at J, with 10 bases between. Study results and limitations: Lack of knowledge of donor CMV status possibly confounded expanded clonotype changes. Aged donors had fewer naive CD4+ cells and lower diversity than long-lived donors.

V and J are TRBV5-1 and TRBJ2-1; D not certain. The sequencing sample was made of blood. The source of this sequence is a man aged 65-85 years in good health. The CDR3 region has the DNA TGCGCCAGCAGCTTGGTCATTCTTACCAATGAGCAGTTCTTC. This gives the protein CASSLVILTNEQFF. Full variable domain (outside the CDR3, taken from reference TRBV5-1 and TRBJ2-1): KAGVTQTPRYLIKTRGQQVTLSCSPISGHRSVSWYQQTPGQGLQFLFEYFSETQRNKGNFPGRFSGRQFSNSRSEMNVSTLELGDSALYLCASSLVILTNEQFFGPGTRLTVL.